The 25 T cell receptor beta chains below all came from one sample that was sequenced in a study of blood T cell repertoires in COVID-19. The data were produced by immunoSEQ multiplex PCR, yet TCRdb's version contains in-frame clones alone and is incomplete. The sample contains roughly 400,000 clones, over 75% of which appear only once. Sequenced input: PBMCs or T cells enriched from blood (not recorded which). The source is a woman between 18 and 29 years old who had been exposed to COVID-19.

This chain joins TRBV6-1 and TRBJ1-5; 7 nucleotides line up with TRBD1. Germline CDR1 and CDR2: MNHNS and SASEGT. The CDR3 contains 13 residues. J lost 9 bases, V lost 2 bases, and 4 bases had no gene match. In nucleotides, the CDR3 is TGTGCCAGCAGTGAACGGGACAGTCTGCCCCAGCATTTT. It translates to CASSERDSLPQHF.

As for this clone: A junction end diverges from the germline sequence, so it may reflect a read error. The rearrangement uses TRBV29-1 and TRBJ2-7; D might be TRBD1 or TRBD2, each matching 6 bases. This CDR3 is 13 amino acids long. Germline lookup yields CDR1 SQVTM and CDR2 ANQGSEA. The CDR3 DNA is TGCAGCGCTGAAGGGGGGACAAGCTACGAGCAGTACTTC. It yields the protein CSAEGGTSYEQYF.

This clone was seen only once. The rearrangement joins TRBV19 to TRBJ2-3; D is ambiguous. Germline loops: CDR1 LNHDA, CDR2 SQIVND (reference sequence). Trimming stripped 3 bases from V and 1 base from J, with 8 bases between. The CDR3 extends over 14 amino acids. In DNA, the CDR3 is TGTGCCAGTAGTATTGGAAGCGGCACAGATACGCAGTATTTT. This translates into CASSIGSGTDTQYF.

The genes are TRBV4-1 and TRBJ2-7; the match to TRBD2 covers 9 bases. CDR3 length: 17 residues. Trimming took 2 bases from V and 9 from J; bases not matched to a gene: 17. CDR1 and CDR2 (germline): MGHRA, YSYEKL. The CDR3: CASSQFEARGGLSSQYF. The CDR3 coding sequence is TGCGCCAGCAGCCAATTCGAGGCGCGGGGGGGACTCTCCTCGCAGTACTTC.

CDR3 in amino acids: CASSNLRTGFNGYTF. In nucleotides, the CDR3 is TGTGCCAGCAGCAATCTCAGGACAGGGTTCAATGGCTACACCTTC. V is TRBV7-9 and J is TRBJ1-2, with TRBD1 matching over 8 bases. V was clipped by 5 bases and J by 6 bases; unmatched bases: 11. Germline loops: CDR1 SEHNR, CDR2 FQNEAQ (reference sequence). This CDR3 has 15 residues.

Only one count was recorded for this clone. The CDR3: CASSDPGYEQYF. As DNA, the CDR3 is TGCGCCAGCAGTGACCCGGGCTACGAGCAGTACTTC. This chain connects TRBV10-1 to TRBJ2-7; the D is unclear. Germline lookup yields CDR1 WNHNN and CDR2 SYGVQD (reference sequence). V lost 3 bases and J lost 3, with 6 bases in between. The CDR3 loop spans 12 amino acids.

The V gene is TRBV7-3, the J gene TRBJ1-6; D unclear. Per germline, CDR1 SGHTA and CDR2 FQGTGA. This CDR3 is 15 amino acids long. Deletions cut 0 bases from V and 6 bases from J, with 9 bases between. The CDR3 coding sequence is TGTGCCAGCAGCTTAACCGGCACTAGTAATTCACCCCTCCACTTT. Translated, it gives CASSLTGTSNSPLHF.

On this clone itself: An end of the junction differs from the germline gene, which may be a read error. This chain uses TRBV9 with TRBJ2-5; 7 bases agree with TRBD1. The CDR3 covers 15 residues. Germline CDR1 and CDR2: SGDLS and YYNGEE. The CDR3 region has the DNA TGTGCCAGCAACGTAAGACAGGGTGCGGGAGAGACCCAGTACTTC. This codes for CASNVRQGAGETQYF.

This clone was picked up one time. The chain recombines TRBV10-3 with TRBJ2-3; D is possibly TRBD1 (6 bases). This CDR3 has 15 amino acids. Germline V gene data show CDR1 as ENHRY and CDR2 as SYGVKD. V was pared by 0 bases and J by 2 bases, with 9 bases between. CDR3 amino acids: CAISESGQHTDTQYF. The CDR3 region has the DNA TGTGCCATCAGTGAGTCTGGACAGCACACAGATACGCAGTATTTT.

V is TRBV7-2 and J is TRBJ2-3; a possible D gene is TRBD1 (5 bases). V was shortened by 4 bases and J by 0 bases, with 11 bases between the two germline ends. Germline values: CDR1 SGHTA, CDR2 FQGNSA. The CDR3 totals 15 residues. CDR3 DNA sequence: TGTGCCAGCAGCTCCAGGGCCGCTAGCACAGATACGCAGTATTTT. Residues: CASSSRAASTDTQYF.

This clone was counted between two and nine times. V usage is TRBV6-5 and J usage is TRBJ1-1; D perhaps matches TRBD1 (5 bases). CDR3 length equals 14 residues. The V end lost 1 base, the J end lost 2 bases, and 8 bases lay between the germline ends. Per the germline V gene, CDR1 is MNHEY and CDR2 is SVGAGI. The CDR3 here is CASSYFQGNTEAFF. The CDR3 DNA reads as TGTGCCAGCAGTTACTTCCAGGGCAACACTGAAGCTTTCTTT.

The chain links TRBV4-1 to TRBJ1-1; D remains ambiguous. The germline CDR1 and CDR2 sequences are MGHRA and YSYEKL. The V and J ends lost 2 bases and 8 bases respectively, with 6 bases between them. The CDR3 has 11 amino acids. Here the CDR3 reads CASSQPGEAFF. The CDR3 region has the DNA TGCGCCAGCAGCCAACCCGGGGAAGCTTTCTTT.

In this sample, this clone turned up once. The chain carries TRBV5-1 and TRBJ1-4; maybe TRBD1 (5 bases). CDR3 size: 16 residues. Germline V gene lookup returns CDR1 SGHRS and CDR2 YFSETQ. The V gene lost 0 bases and the J gene lost 0 bases, with 9 bases spanning the gap. In DNA, the CDR3 is TGCGCCAGCAGCTTGGGACAGACTGCAACTAATGAAAAACTGTTTTTT. This sequence encodes CASSLGQTATNEKLFF.

The genes are TRBV10-1 and TRBJ2-3; D possibly corresponds to TRBD2 (6 bases). CDR3 length: 15 amino acids. Germline lookup yields CDR1 WNHNN and CDR2 SYGVQD (reference sequence). The V gene lost 6 bases and the J gene lost 5 bases, with 18 bases spanning the gap. DNA of the CDR3: TGCGCCAGCAGGGCCCTAGCGTACTGTAAAGATACGCAGTATTTT. Protein sequence: CASRALAYCKDTQYF.

This clone was detected a few times. The chain carries TRBV4-1 and TRBJ1-4; D might be TRBD1 (6 bases). Trimming shortened V by 0 bases and J by 4 bases, and 12 bases separated the two germline ends. CDR3 length equals 16 residues. Germline CDR1 is MGHRA and CDR2 is YSYEKL. CDR3 bases: TGCGCCAGCAGCCAAGATCCGGGACAAAATAATGAAAAACTGTTTTTT. Translated, it gives CASSQDPGQNNEKLFF.

The chain combines TRBV2 with TRBJ1-4; D possibly corresponds to TRBD1 (5 bases). V lost 3 bases, J lost 8 bases, and 10 bases lay in between. CDR1 and CDR2 (germline): SNHLY, FYNNEI. The length of the CDR3 is 13 residues. The CDR3 region is CASSDRGTEKLFF. In DNA, the CDR3 is TGTGCCAGCAGTGATAGGGGAACGGAAAAACTGTTTTTT.

For the CDR3, the DNA is TGTGCCACCAGTGATAGTAGGGACAGGGGGAAGTTCTTC. This encodes CATSDSRDRGKFF. The V and J genes are TRBV24-1 and TRBJ2-1; TRBD1 matches 11 bases. CDR3 length: 13 amino acids. Germline assignment: CDR1 KGHDR and CDR2 SFDVKD. Trimming cost V 3 bases and J 14 bases; bases outside gene matches: 5.

The chain combines TRBV5-1 with TRBJ1-1; 7 nucleotides match TRBD1. The V gene end was trimmed by 3 bases and the J gene end by 0 bases; junction bases not matched to a gene: 8. The CDR3 runs to 16 residues. Germline V lookup: CDR1 SGHRS, CDR2 YFSETQ. The CDR3 sequence: CASSSSSGGLNTEAFF. CDR3 nucleotides: TGCGCCAGCAGCTCCTCGTCAGGGGGTTTGAACACTGAAGCTTTCTTT.

V is TRBV7-2 and J is TRBJ2-3; D remains ambiguous. The germline gives CDR1 SGHTA, CDR2 FQGNSA. This CDR3 region has 14 residues. Trimming stripped 3 bases from V and 6 bases from J, with 13 bases between. The CDR3: CASSFVSIGDTQYF. In DNA, the CDR3 is TGTGCCAGCAGCTTCGTCTCAATCGGGGATACGCAGTATTTT.

The chain links TRBV6-5 to TRBJ2-7, with 10 bases identical to TRBD1. CDR1 is MNHEY and CDR2 is SVGAGI in the germline V gene. V shed 10 bases and J 7 bases; nucleotides not matched to a gene: 7. The CDR3 is 12 residues long. In nucleotides, the CDR3 is TGTGCCACAAGACAGGGGGCCGGGGAGCAGTACTTC. Encoded protein: CATRQGAGEQYF.

In this sample, this clone turned up once. The chain has TRBV7-9 and TRBJ2-7; possible D gene TRBD2, 5 bases. V was clipped by 5 bases and J by 6 bases, with 8 bases between them. This CDR3 is 11 amino acids long. The germline V gene has CDR1 SEHNR and CDR2 FQNEAQ (reference sequence). Written as DNA, the CDR3 is TGTGCCAGCAGCCTCGGGGTCGAGCAGTACTTC. Translation gives CASSLGVEQYF.

The CDR3 DNA follows: TGTGCCACCACTGACAGGGATCGCGGCTACACCTTC. This gives the protein CATTDRDRGYTF. The chain recombines TRBV15 with TRBJ1-2, with TRBD1 matching over 7 bases. CDR1 is LNHNV and CDR2 is YYDKDF in the germline V gene (reference sequence). This CDR3 comprises 12 residues. J gave up 8 bases and V 7 bases, and 7 bases lay outside the gene matches.

The chain couples TRBV6-2 or TRBV6-3 to TRBJ2-7; D is uncertain. This CDR3 region has 12 residues. V was pared by 5 bases and J by 1 base, with 6 bases between. The V gene's germline CDR1 is MNHEY and CDR2 SVGEGT. Here the CDR3 DNA reads TGTGCCAGCAGTCCACAGTCCTACGAGCAGTACTTC. Its translation: CASSPQSYEQYF.

The V call is TRBV29-1, the J call TRBJ2-1; maybe TRBD2 (5 bases). Germline V CDR1 and CDR2: SQVTM, ANQGSEA. This CDR3 has 13 residues. V lost 6 bases and J 6 bases, leaving 15 bases between the germline ends. The CDR3 loop reads CSVHPDYFNEQFF. The CDR3 nucleotides are TGCAGCGTCCATCCCGACTACTTCAATGAGCAGTTCTTC.

The chain employs TRBV2 and TRBJ1-1; D might be TRBD1 (6 bases). CDR3 length: 15 residues. The V gene lost 8 bases and the J gene lost 4 bases, with 20 bases spanning the gap. Looked up from germline, CDR1 is SNHLY and CDR2 is FYNNEI. The CDR3 is CASGDVTGSSTEAFF. The DNA of the CDR3 is TGTGCCAGCGGGGACGTTACAGGGTCGTCCACTGAAGCTTTCTTT.